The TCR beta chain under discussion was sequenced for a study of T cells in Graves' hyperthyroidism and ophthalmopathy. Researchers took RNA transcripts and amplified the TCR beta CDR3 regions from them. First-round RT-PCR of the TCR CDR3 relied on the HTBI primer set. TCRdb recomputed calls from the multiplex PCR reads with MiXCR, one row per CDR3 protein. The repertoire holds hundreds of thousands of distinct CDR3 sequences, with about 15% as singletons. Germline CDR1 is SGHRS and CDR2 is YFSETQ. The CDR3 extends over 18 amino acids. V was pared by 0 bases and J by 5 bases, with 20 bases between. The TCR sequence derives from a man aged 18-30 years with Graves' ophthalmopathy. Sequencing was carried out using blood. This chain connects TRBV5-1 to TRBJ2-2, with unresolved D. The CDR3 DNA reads TGCGCCAGCAGCTTGGCCCCCGGGTTAGGGAAGCCTACCGGGGAGCTGTTTTTT. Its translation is CASSLAPGLGKPTGELFF.